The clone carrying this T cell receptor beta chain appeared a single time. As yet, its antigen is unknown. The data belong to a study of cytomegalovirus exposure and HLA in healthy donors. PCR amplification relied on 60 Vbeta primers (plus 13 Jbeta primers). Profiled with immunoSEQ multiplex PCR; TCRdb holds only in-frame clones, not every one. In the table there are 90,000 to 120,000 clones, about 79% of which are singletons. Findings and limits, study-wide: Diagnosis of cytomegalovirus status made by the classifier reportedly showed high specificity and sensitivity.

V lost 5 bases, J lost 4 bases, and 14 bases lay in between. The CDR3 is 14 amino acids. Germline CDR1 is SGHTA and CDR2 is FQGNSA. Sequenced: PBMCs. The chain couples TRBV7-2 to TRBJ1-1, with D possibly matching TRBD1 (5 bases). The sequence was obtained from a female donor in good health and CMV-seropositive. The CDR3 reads CASSATPGGTEAFF. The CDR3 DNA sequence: TGTGCCAGCAGCGCCACACCCGGGGGCACTGAAGCTTTCTTT.